The 23 T cell receptor beta chains below were found in one sample sequenced in a study of cytomegalovirus exposure and HLA in healthy donors. Amplification used 60 Vbeta primers and 13 Jbeta primers. Produced via immunoSEQ multiplex PCR; TCRdb's table is partial and in-frame only. Here the sample spans about 94,000 clones, over 65% being singletons. Sequenced input: PBMCs. The receptors shown here come from a human donor in good health.

The chain couples TRBV14 to TRBJ1-1; D not certain. From germline, CDR1 is SGHDN and CDR2 FVKESK. The CDR3 totals 14 residues. Trimming left V 2 bases short and J 1 base short, with 8 bases between. The CDR3 bases are TGTGCCAGCAGCCAACTAGCTAGGAACACTGAAGCTTTCTTT. The encoded protein is CASSQLARNTEAFF.

This clone was found once. The chain couples TRBV10-3 to TRBJ2-3; 9 positions agree with TRBD2. V was pared by 0 bases and J by 6 bases, with 7 bases of the junction left unmatched. Per germline, CDR1 ENHRY and CDR2 SYGVKD. The CDR3 has 16 residues. The CDR3 DNA reads as TGTGCCATCAGTGAGTCAGGGCGGGGGGGCAGTGATACGCAGTATTTT. Translated, it gives CAISESGRGGSDTQYF.

This clone was observed a single time. The chain joins TRBV5-4 to TRBJ1-2; TRBD1 matches at 8 bases. Losses at the gene ends were 4 bases for V and 0 bases for J; bases not matched to a gene: 5. The germline V gene encodes CDR1 SGHNT and CDR2 YYREEE (reference sequence). The CDR3 length is 15 residues. Here the CDR3 reads CASSRDRLTNYGYTF. In DNA, the CDR3 is TGTGCCAGCAGCCGGGACAGGCTAACTAACTATGGCTACACCTTC.

The gene calls are TRBV7-9 and TRBJ2-5, with a tentative D call TRBD1 (6 bases). The V end lost 5 bases, the J end lost 1 base, and 14 bases lay between the germline ends. The length of the CDR3 is 15 residues. Germline assignment: CDR1 SEHNR and CDR2 FQNEAQ (reference sequence). CDR3 sequence: CASSPRATGQETQYF. The CDR3 DNA sequence: TGTGCCAGCAGCCCAAGGGCGACAGGCCAAGAGACCCAGTACTTC.

The chain couples TRBV4-2 to TRBJ2-2; 10 nucleotides line up with TRBD2. This CDR3 region has 18 residues. CDR1 LGHNA and CDR2 YNFKEQ come from the germline V gene. The trim removed 2 bases at V and 1 base at J, leaving 7 bases unmatched. This CDR3 reads CASSQPPSGRGNTGELFF. CDR3 bases: TGTGCCAGCAGCCAACCCCCTAGCGGGAGAGGGAACACCGGGGAGCTGTTTTTT.

This chain joins TRBV6-6 and TRBJ1-6, with D unclear. This CDR3 has 11 amino acids. Germline CDR1 is MNHNY and CDR2 is SVGAGI (reference sequence). Trimming removed 7 bases at V and 7 bases at J, with 5 bases between. The CDR3 loop is CASTQNSPLHF. The CDR3 coding sequence is TGTGCCAGCACCCAAAATTCACCCCTCCACTTT.

This clone was found a few times. V gene TRBV9 combines with J gene TRBJ2-7; the D gene is possibly TRBD2 (6 bases). V lost 3 bases and J lost 1, with 14 bases in between. The CDR3 sequence is 15 residues long. Germline CDR1 SGDLS, CDR2 YYNGEE. The CDR3 spells CASSEGPGVSYEQYF. The CDR3 DNA is TGTGCCAGCAGCGAGGGGCCGGGGGTTTCCTACGAGCAGTACTTC.

The chain employs TRBV7-3 and TRBJ2-7; D is undetermined. CDR1 is SGHTA and CDR2 is FQGTGA in the germline V gene. The CDR3 loop spans 13 amino acids. Trimming stripped 2 bases from V and 0 bases from J, with 5 bases between. For the CDR3, the DNA is TGTGCCAGCAGCTTAGACATCTCCTACGAGCAGTACTTC. As protein: CASSLDISYEQYF.

The rearrangement joins TRBV9 to TRBJ2-3; 11 bases fit TRBD2. Germline CDR1 SGDLS, CDR2 YYNGEE. J gave up 6 bases and V 4 bases, and 10 bases lay outside the gene matches. There are 16 residues in the CDR3. CDR3 residues: CASSPRLAGHGDTQYF. The CDR3 DNA follows: TGTGCCAGCAGCCCCCGACTAGCGGGACATGGGGATACGCAGTATTTT.

The chain links TRBV27 to TRBJ1-5; 8 positions agree with TRBD1. Germline V gene data show CDR1 as MNHEY and CDR2 as SMNVEV (reference sequence). The V and J ends lost 5 bases and 2 bases, in that order; junction bases with no gene match: 5. This CDR3 is built from 15 residues. The CDR3 loop is CASSPTGDRNQPQHF. The CDR3 bases are TGTGCCAGCAGTCCGACAGGGGATCGCAATCAGCCCCAGCATTTT.

V gene TRBV14 combines with J gene TRBJ2-7; tentative D call: TRBD1 (5 bases). The CDR3 contains 13 residues. In germline, CDR1 is SGHDN, CDR2 FVKESK. V was pared by 3 bases and J by 2 bases, with 8 bases between. The CDR3 loop is CASSHGATYEQYF. CDR3 DNA: TGTGCCAGCAGCCATGGGGCTACCTACGAGCAGTACTTC.

This chain uses TRBV7-8 with TRBJ1-1, with 7 bases that match TRBD1. This CDR3 is built from 16 residues. V lost 8 bases to trimming and J lost 0 bases; unmatched junction nucleotides: 12. Germline-derived CDR1 and CDR2 are SGHVS and FQNEAQ. The CDR3 DNA sequence: TGTGCCAGCTACCCCCGGGACAGCTCCATGAACACTGAAGCTTTCTTT. Translating it yields CASYPRDSSMNTEAFF. Full variable domain (rest looked up from reference TRBV7-8 and TRBJ1-1): GAGVSQSPRYKVAKRGQDVALRCDPISGHVSLFWYQQALGQGPEFLTYFQNEAQLDKSGLPSDRFFAERPEGSVSTLKIQRTQQEDSAVYLCASYPRDSSMNTEAFFGQGTRLTVV.

V and J are TRBV28 and TRBJ2-5; D gene unclear. Germline CDR1 MDHEN, CDR2 SYDVKM. V was shortened by 5 bases and J by 1 base, with 8 bases between the two germline ends. The CDR3 has 13 amino acids. CDR3 in amino acids: CASSLLSQETQYF. CDR3 in DNA: TGTGCCAGCAGTCTACTATCCCAAGAGACCCAGTACTTC. The whole variable domain, remainder taken from reference TRBV28 and TRBJ2-5, is DVKVTQSSRYLVKRTGEKVFLECVQDMDHENMFWYRQDPGLGLRLIYFSYDVKMKEKGDIPEGYSVSREKKERFSLILESASTNQTSMYLCASSLLSQETQYFGPGTRLLVL.

The J gene is TRBJ2-6, the V gene TRBV9; perhaps TRBD1 as D (6 bases). The germline V gene has CDR1 SGDLS and CDR2 YYNGEE. CDR3 length equals 16 residues. The ends were cut back, 2 bases at V and 4 bases at J, with 13 bases in the middle. The CDR3 DNA sequence: TGTGCCAGCAGCGTTCCCTGGGGGCCCGGGGCCAACGTCCTGACTTTC. Translating gives CASSVPWGPGANVLTF.

V and J are TRBV19 and TRBJ2-6; tentative D call: TRBD1 (6 bases). V lost 4 bases and J lost 1, with 8 bases in between. The CDR3 runs to 15 residues. Germline lookup yields CDR1 LNHDA and CDR2 SQIVND (reference sequence). CDR3 sequence reads: CASSTGQSGANVLTF. The CDR3 region has the DNA TGTGCCAGTAGTACCGGACAGTCTGGGGCCAACGTCCTGACTTTC.

This chain links TRBV6-1 with TRBJ2-3, with a tentative D call TRBD2 (6 bases). The CDR3 is made up of 13 amino acids. V lost 4 bases, J lost 5 bases, and 10 bases lay in between. Germline CDR1 and CDR2: MNHNS and SASEGT. CDR3 protein: CASSGGEVDTQYF. The CDR3, as DNA: TGTGCCAGCAGTGGGGGGGAGGTAGATACGCAGTATTTT.

This clone has a handful of counts. V usage is TRBV6-5 and J usage is TRBJ2-7; 7 positions match TRBD1. J lost 2 bases, V lost 2 bases, and 3 bases had no gene match. Looked up from germline, CDR1 is MNHEY and CDR2 is SVGAGI. The CDR3 has 14 residues. CDR3: CASSYQGVTYEQYF. In DNA, the CDR3 is TGTGCCAGCAGTTACCAGGGGGTTACCTACGAGCAGTACTTC.

This clone was counted once. CDR3: CASSQEPWTENEKLFF. The CDR3 DNA follows: TGCGCCAGCAGCCAAGAACCCTGGACAGAGAATGAAAAACTGTTTTTT. V and J are TRBV4-3 and TRBJ1-4; tentatively, D is TRBD1 (6 bases). Germline V gene lookup returns CDR1 LGHNA and CDR2 YSLEER. With 0 bases removed from V and 5 bases from J, the gap between germline ends came to 13 bases. This CDR3 contains 16 residues.

V and J are TRBV14 and TRBJ2-7; D gene unclear. Germline V gives CDR1 SGHDN, CDR2 FVKESK. Trimming stripped 0 bases from V and 3 bases from J, with 6 bases between. There are 13 residues in the CDR3. The CDR3 sequence is CASSQDGHYEQYF. CDR3 nucleotide sequence: TGTGCCAGCAGCCAAGATGGCCACTACGAGCAGTACTTC.

This sequence joins TRBV28 and TRBJ2-5, with 8 positions matching TRBD1. The CDR3 covers 21 residues. J was trimmed by 2 bases and V by 2 bases; bases with no gene match: 22. The germline CDR1 and CDR2 sequences are MDHEN and SYDVKM. The CDR3 DNA follows: TGTGCCAGCAGTTTAGAAATCCCCGTCCCGGGACAGGAAACCACTCAAGAGACCCAGTACTTC. Translation gives CASSLEIPVPGQETTQETQYF. The full variable domain, in which reference TRBV28 and TRBJ2-5 provide the parts outside the CDR3, is DVKVTQSSRYLVKRTGEKVFLECVQDMDHENMFWYRQDPGLGLRLIYFSYDVKMKEKGDIPEGYSVSREKKERFSLILESASTNQTSMYLCASSLEIPVPGQETTQETQYFGPGTRLLVL.

This clone has only one observation. CDR3 residues: CASSFPGGTYEQYF. The CDR3 DNA sequence: TGTGCCAGCAGCTTTCCGGGAGGAACCTACGAGCAGTACTTC. The chain has TRBV7-8 and TRBJ2-7; 7 nucleotides match TRBD2. The germline V gene encodes CDR1 SGHVS and CDR2 FQNEAQ. This CDR3 has 14 amino acids. The junction had 4 bases not matched to a gene; V was cut back by 3 bases and J by 2 bases.

The chain is built from TRBV30 and TRBJ1-2; 8 nucleotides align to TRBD1. CDR1 and CDR2 (germline): GTSNPN, SVGIG (reference sequence). V shed 5 bases and J 4 bases; nucleotides not matched to a gene: 6. This CDR3 region has 13 residues. In DNA, the CDR3 is TGTGCCTGGCACTCACAGGGGGGCTATGGCTACACCTTC. Its protein product is CAWHSQGGYGYTF.

V is TRBV4-1 and J is TRBJ2-3; 7 bases line up with TRBD2. The CDR3 has 17 amino acids. V was clipped by 4 bases and J by 0 bases; unmatched bases: 10. The V gene's germline CDR1 is MGHRA and CDR2 YSYEKL. The CDR3 DNA reads as TGCGCCAGCAGCCGGGGAGCTCGGACTAGGAGCACAGATACGCAGTATTTT. This encodes CASSRGARTRSTDTQYF.